This T cell receptor (beta chain) came from a study of memory CD4+ T cells and cytomegalovirus serostatus. Study background: Healthy Belgian adult donors included 9 or 10 CMV-positive and fewer than 25 CMV-negative people. Broader study findings: Repertoires predicted CMV serostatus with median bootstrapped AUC of about 0.96. The CMV-associated TCR signature appears largely within the CD4+ memory repertoire.

As for this clone: The antigen is not known.

Trimming took 4 bases from V and 2 from J; bases not matched to a gene: 6. The CDR3 contains 16 residues. The germline gives CDR1 SGHRS, CDR2 YFSETQ. The sort gate was single viable CD3+CD4+CD8-CD45RO+ cells for memory CD4+ T cells. Sequencing was performed with immunoSEQ multiplex PCR; in TCRdb, only in-frame clones are kept and a portion is missing. Seen here are 50,000 to 65,000 clones, 80% to 90% observed once, and the top ten hold roughly 2%. The sample consisted of memory CD4+ T cells from blood. The clonotype comes from an adult in good health and CMV-seropositive. The gene calls are TRBV5-1 and TRBJ2-7; 13 nucleotides line up with TRBD2. As DNA, the CDR3 is TGCGCCAGCAGCGAGCAGACTAGCGGGAGGCCCTACGAGCAGTACTTC. Its protein product is CASSEQTSGRPYEQYF.